These 24 T cell receptor beta chains share one sample of origin, sequenced in a study of T cell changes during pregnancy in multiple sclerosis (dated by TCRdb to the late 2010s). Libraries were built with the immunoSEQ multiplex PCR assay. TCRdb carries this immuneACCESS record with in-frame sequences only. Its versions omit some clonotypes, under half of them owing to an unresolved V gene in the studies checked, with the rest unexplained. This sample has more than 95,000 clones in its table, and 92% of those were observed once. The ten largest clonotypes hold around 0.84% of the sample. Here the sequenced sample was peripheral blood, taken after pregnancy. These receptors were taken from a female donor with multiple sclerosis, enrolled in a pregnancy study.

The rearrangement links TRBV6-1 to TRBJ2-3, with 7 bases lining up with TRBD2. CDR3 length equals 16 residues. Trimming took 0 bases from V and 6 from J; bases not matched to a gene: 9. The V gene's germline CDR1 is MNHNS and CDR2 SASEGT. The CDR3, as DNA: TGTGCCAGCAGTGAAGCAGCTAGCGGCGGGCAGGATACGCAGTATTTT. Encoded protein: CASSEAASGGQDTQYF.

The rearrangement uses TRBV27 and TRBJ2-7; 15 bases map to TRBD2. Germline lookup yields CDR1 MNHEY and CDR2 SMNVEV (reference sequence). The CDR3 contains 18 residues. V lost 2 bases, J lost 6 bases, and 11 bases stayed unmatched. CDR3 amino acids: CASSLRGTSGRYPGEQYF. The CDR3 nucleotides read TGTGCCAGCAGTTTACGGGGGACTAGCGGGAGGTATCCCGGCGAGCAGTACTTC.

This clone was counted a single time. The CDR3 reads CASSDAEGRINSPLHF. CDR3 in DNA: TGTGCCAGTAGTGACGCCGAGGGCAGGATTAATTCACCCCTCCACTTT. The chain uses TRBV19 and TRBJ1-6, with unresolved D. The V gene's germline CDR1 is LNHDA and CDR2 SQIVND (reference sequence). V was pared by 5 bases and J by 6 bases, with 17 bases between. This CDR3 region has 16 residues.

This sequence joins TRBV27 and TRBJ1-4; 7 bases align to TRBD1. The junction had 5 bases not matched to a gene; V was cut back by 2 bases and J by 8 bases. CDR3 length: 14 amino acids. Germline CDR1 is MNHEY and CDR2 is SMNVEV (reference sequence). In nucleotides, the CDR3 is TGTGCCAGCAGTTTAAGAGGGGGCCTCGAAAAACTGTTTTTT. Its translation is CASSLRGGLEKLFF.

V is TRBV11-1 and J is TRBJ1-1; 8 nucleotides match TRBD1. This CDR3 has 15 residues. Germline assignment: CDR1 SGHAT and CDR2 FQDESV (reference sequence). The junction had 6 bases not matched to a gene; V was cut back by 5 bases and J by 1 base. CDR3 nucleotides: TGTGCCAGCAGCCAATCAGGGGGCCGGAACACTGAAGCTTTCTTT. Amino acid sequence: CASSQSGGRNTEAFF.

V and J are TRBV5-5 and TRBJ2-7, with 8 bases lining up with TRBD1. The CDR3 sequence is 14 residues long. The V gene end was trimmed by 3 bases and the J gene end by 2 bases; junction bases not matched to a gene: 4. Germline V gives CDR1 SGHKS, CDR2 YYEKEE (reference sequence). In DNA form, the CDR3 reads TGTGCCAGCAGCTCGGGACAGGATGCCTACGAGCAGTACTTC. This codes for CASSSGQDAYEQYF.

This clone was picked up one time. This chain joins TRBV5-1 and TRBJ1-2, with D hard to call. V dropped 4 bases and J dropped 8 bases, with 18 bases sitting between them. Germline CDR1 reads SGHRS; CDR2 reads YFSETQ. The CDR3 contains 14 residues. The CDR3 region is CASSLDRGSGGYTF. CDR3 nucleotide sequence: TGCGCCAGCAGCCTTGACCGGGGTTCAGGAGGCTACACCTTC.

The chain recombines TRBV5-5 with TRBJ1-5, with D tentatively TRBD1 (6 bases). The CDR3 contains 15 residues. V shed 0 bases and J shed 5 bases, with 12 bases lying between them. Germline assignment: CDR1 SGHKS and CDR2 YYEKEE (reference sequence). The CDR3 sequence: CASSLDGQMYQPQHF. CDR3 in DNA: TGTGCCAGCAGCTTGGATGGACAGATGTATCAGCCCCAGCATTTT.

The chain joins TRBV5-6 to TRBJ2-3, with D tentatively TRBD1 (6 bases). The CDR3 is 15 residues long. The germline V and J ends were trimmed by 4 bases and 2 bases, with 14 bases remaining between them. Germline V lookup: CDR1 SGHDT, CDR2 YYEEEE. The CDR3 spells CASSLEGEITDTQYF. The CDR3 DNA reads as TGTGCCAGCAGCCTCGAGGGGGAAATCACAGATACGCAGTATTTT.

The chain couples TRBV5-1 to TRBJ1-4; D is possibly TRBD1 (5 bases). The ends were cut back, 0 bases at V and 4 bases at J, with 19 bases in the middle. The CDR3 runs 18 residues. Germline-derived CDR1 and CDR2 are SGHRS and YFSETQ. CDR3 coding DNA: TGCGCCAGCAGCTTGGGGGGCAGTCCCCTCCTCCTTAATGAAAAACTGTTTTTT. Its translation: CASSLGGSPLLLNEKLFF.

This chain links TRBV7-9 with TRBJ1-2; D gene unclear. The V gene lost 4 bases and the J gene lost 6 bases, with 12 bases spanning the gap. The CDR3 runs 13 residues. Germline CDR1 reads SEHNR; CDR2 reads FQNEAQ (reference sequence). The DNA for the CDR3 is TGTGCCAGCAGCTCCAACTACTTTCATGGCTACACCTTC. This codes for CASSSNYFHGYTF.

The chain employs TRBV4-3 and TRBJ1-3, with unresolved D. With 1 base removed from V and 6 bases from J, the gap between germline ends came to 10 bases. CDR1 and CDR2 (germline): LGHNA, YSLEER. This CDR3 has 14 amino acids. The chain's CDR3 is CASSQGPPLNTIYF. In nucleotides, the CDR3 is TGCGCCAGCAGCCAAGGGCCCCCGTTAAACACCATATATTTT.

The V call is TRBV29-1, the J call TRBJ1-5, with 7 bases aligning to TRBD1. The CDR3 sequence is 13 residues long. In germline, CDR1 is SQVTM, CDR2 ANQGSEA. The V segment lost 6 bases and the J segment 7 bases; nucleotides outside the gene matches: 9. The CDR3 protein is CSVSGQEGQPQHF. The CDR3 DNA reads as TGCAGCGTGAGCGGACAGGAGGGCCAGCCCCAGCATTTT.

V usage is TRBV4-3 and J usage is TRBJ1-1; D is possibly TRBD1 (5 bases). V was clipped by 4 bases and J by 8 bases, with 14 bases between them. The CDR3 runs to 13 residues. Germline V gives CDR1 LGHNA, CDR2 YSLEER. CDR3 bases: TGCGCCAGCAGCCCCCCGGGGGGGGGAGAAGCTTTCTTT. Protein sequence: CASSPPGGGEAFF.

This clone was observed a single time. V and J are TRBV18 and TRBJ2-7; D might be TRBD1 (5 bases). V lost 1 base and J 2 bases, leaving 15 bases between the germline ends. From germline, CDR1 is KGHSH and CDR2 LQKENI. The CDR3 has 16 residues. The CDR3 reads CASSPLRRVGTYEQYF. CDR3 DNA sequence: TGTGCCAGCTCACCACTACGCAGGGTAGGGACCTACGAGCAGTACTTC.

The rearrangement links TRBV7-9 to TRBJ2-5; 10 bases line up with TRBD1. After removal of 5 bases from V and 5 bases from J, the junction contained 11 bases not matched to a gene. CDR1 and CDR2 from the germline V gene are SEHNR and FQNEAQ (reference sequence). The CDR3 is 16 residues long. CDR3 DNA: TGTGCCAGCAGCATCGCTCGGACAGGGGGTTGGGAGACCCAGTACTTC. Protein: CASSIARTGGWETQYF.

V is TRBV19 and J is TRBJ1-2, with 7 positions matching TRBD1. Trimming took 2 bases from V and 4 from J; bases not matched to a gene: 4. This CDR3 has 14 amino acids. Per germline, CDR1 LNHDA and CDR2 SQIVND (reference sequence). The CDR3 DNA reads as TGTGCCAGTAGTATACGACAGGGAGTCTATGGCTACACCTTC. Translating it yields CASSIRQGVYGYTF.

The chain combines TRBV6-6 with TRBJ2-1; 7 bases are shared with TRBD1. The germline gives CDR1 MNHNY, CDR2 SVGAGI (reference sequence). The J segment lost 2 bases and the V segment lost 10 bases, leaving 11 bases of the junction unmatched. There are 15 residues in the CDR3. The CDR3 spells CATSPDRVAYNEQFF. The CDR3 DNA sequence: TGTGCCACCTCCCCTGACAGGGTGGCCTACAATGAGCAGTTCTTC.

This chain uses TRBV7-7 with TRBJ2-2; D is perhaps TRBD1 (6 bases). The CDR3 length is 14 residues. Germline values: CDR1 SSHAT, CDR2 FNYEAQ (reference sequence). Trimming cost V 7 bases and J 7 bases, with 16 bases left between them. The CDR3 sequence: CASTLLTGNGELFF. The DNA of the CDR3 is TGTGCCAGCACCCTCTTGACAGGCAACGGGGAGCTGTTTTTT.

V and J are TRBV2 and TRBJ2-2, with D hard to call. Looked up from germline, CDR1 is SNHLY and CDR2 is FYNNEI. V lost 7 bases and J 4 bases, leaving 16 bases between the germline ends. The CDR3 length is 15 residues. CDR3 region: CASTPIRTPTGELFF. In nucleotides, the CDR3 is TGTGCCAGCACCCCAATAAGAACACCCACCGGGGAGCTGTTTTTT.

In its sample, this clone was seen once. This sequence joins TRBV6-1 and TRBJ1-1, with a weak D call TRBD1 (5 bases). Trimming removed 5 bases at V and 2 bases at J, with 9 bases between. This CDR3 is 13 amino acids long. Per the germline V gene, CDR1 is MNHNS and CDR2 is SASEGT. The CDR3 nucleotides read TGTGCCAGCAGTAGACAGTACAACACTGAAGCTTTCTTT. It yields the protein CASSRQYNTEAFF.

The chain recombines TRBV30 with TRBJ1-3; possible D gene TRBD1, 6 bases. V lost 3 bases and J lost 4, with 13 bases in between. The CDR3 is 14 amino acids. From germline, CDR1 is GTSNPN and CDR2 SVGIG (reference sequence). This CDR3 reads CAWRRQASGNTIYF. The CDR3 DNA is TGTGCCTGGAGGCGACAGGCCAGCGGAAACACCATATATTTT.

The V gene is TRBV12-5, the J gene TRBJ1-1, with 8 bases that match TRBD1. CDR3 length equals 15 residues. Germline CDR1 reads LGHNT; CDR2 reads FRNRAP. Trimming removed 5 bases from V and 1 base from J; junction bases left unmatched: 6. The CDR3 protein is CASGASGTGNTEAFF. CDR3 sequence (DNA): TGTGCTAGTGGTGCGTCCGGGACAGGGAACACTGAAGCTTTCTTT.

The chain uses TRBV6-5 and TRBJ1-6; 7 nucleotides agree with TRBD1. The V gene's germline CDR1 is MNHEY and CDR2 SVGAGI. The CDR3 extends over 14 amino acids. The ends lost 5 bases at V and 8 bases at J; junction bases unmatched: 6. CDR3 protein: CASSLTGVDSPLHF. The CDR3 DNA reads TGTGCCAGCAGTCTCACAGGGGTGGATTCACCCCTCCACTTT.